Below are 27 T cell receptor beta chains sequenced from a single sample in a study of blood T cells in healthy people across ages. The use of a sample-barcoded 5' primer and a J-beta primer mix characterized a second PCR of about 6 to 12 cycles. TCRdb recomputed calls from the 5' RACE reads with MiXCR, one row per CDR3 protein. The table shows some 880,000 distinct CDR3 sequences, with approximately 35% occurring only once. The sample comprised blood. The receptors were gathered from a man younger than 35 in good health.

V and J are TRBV7-6 and TRBJ1-4, with a tentative D call TRBD1 (6 bases). The CDR3 has 16 amino acids. Trimming shortened V by 2 bases and J by 0 bases, and 10 bases separated the two germline ends. Germline loops: CDR1 SGHVS, CDR2 FNYEAQ. The CDR3 DNA reads as TGTGCCAGCAGCTTACGTAAGGGGGCAACTAATGAAAAACTGTTTTTT. It encodes CASSLRKGATNEKLFF.

As concerns this clonotype: A read error may be the cause here, since a much bigger clone is one base away. V and J are TRBV2 and TRBJ2-7, with 11 bases fitting TRBD1. The DNA end lines up better with TRBJ2-5; the J call may be wrong. The CDR3 length is 16 residues. Looked up from germline, CDR1 is SNHLY and CDR2 is FYNNEI. The CDR3 region is CASSPSWTGGVETQYF. The CDR3 nucleotides read TGTGCCAGCAGTCCATCATGGACAGGGGGCGTCGAGACCCAGTACTTC.

The chain is built from TRBV6-5 and TRBJ2-5; 8 bases map to TRBD1. The CDR3 length is 16 residues. The germline gives CDR1 MNHEY, CDR2 SVGAGI. J gave up 4 bases and V 7 bases, and 14 bases lay outside the gene matches. For the CDR3, the DNA is TGTGCCAGCACCACTTCTCAGGGGGCGTCGAGAGAGACCCAGTACTTC. Translated, it gives CASTTSQGASRETQYF.

This clonotype has a handful of counts. This chain connects TRBV29-1 to TRBJ2-3; possible D gene TRBD2, 6 bases. V was cut by 4 bases and J by 4 bases, with 21 bases left in between. This CDR3 has 16 amino acids. Germline CDR1 SQVTM, CDR2 ANQGSEA. The CDR3 loop is CSVAGGLPTPPDTQYF. CDR3 DNA sequence: TGCAGCGTTGCCGGGGGACTTCCCACCCCCCCAGATACGCAGTATTTT.

This chain joins TRBV4-3 and TRBJ2-5; 8 nucleotides agree with TRBD2. CDR1 and CDR2 from the germline V gene are LGHNA and YSLEER. V was pared by 4 bases and J by 1 base, with 5 bases of the junction left unmatched. This CDR3 is built from 15 residues. The CDR3 DNA follows: TGCGCCAGCAGCCCGGGAGGGACCGGCCAAGAGACCCAGTACTTC. It encodes CASSPGGTGQETQYF.

For the CDR3, the DNA is TGCAGCGCAGACCCCGGGACTAGCGTCAGCACAGATACGCAGTATTTT. It specifies CSADPGTSVSTDTQYF. This chain joins TRBV29-1 and TRBJ2-3; 10 positions match TRBD2. Per the germline V gene, CDR1 is SQVTM and CDR2 is ANQGSEA. V lost 7 bases and J lost 0; bases outside the gene matches: 10. This CDR3 has 16 residues.

At least ten counts were recorded for this clonotype. The rearrangement joins TRBV29-1 to TRBJ1-1; TRBD1 is a possible D gene (6 bases). V was clipped by 0 bases and J by 7 bases, with 15 bases between them. The CDR3 extends over 14 amino acids. Germline values: CDR1 SQVTM, CDR2 ANQGSEA. CDR3 amino acids: CSVEERGARSEAFF. The CDR3 region has the DNA TGCAGCGTTGAAGAGCGGGGGGCGCGGAGTGAAGCTTTCTTT.

This clonotype has more than one count but fewer than ten. At one end the junction does not follow the germline gene, possibly because of a read error. The chain carries TRBV3-1 and TRBJ1-2; a possible D gene is TRBD1 (5 bases). This CDR3 spans 15 amino acids. CDR1 LGHDT and CDR2 YNNKEL come from the germline V gene (reference sequence). The CDR3 nucleotides read TGTGCCAGCAGCCAAGATCTTTCCGCAGGGCACGGCTACATCTTC. Translated: CASSQDLSAGHGYIF. Full variable domain (remainder filled in from reference TRBV3-1 and TRBJ1-2): DTAVSQTPKYLVTQMGNDKSIKCEQNLGHDTMYWYKQDSKKFLKIMFSYNNKELIINETVPNRFSPKSPDKAHLNLHINSLELGDSAVYFCASSQDLSAGHGYIFGSGTRLTVV.

V gene TRBV10-3 combines with J gene TRBJ2-3; D may be TRBD1 or TRBD2 (5 bases each). V lost 0 bases to trimming and J lost 5 bases, with 24 bases between them. The CDR3 totals 19 residues. Germline V gene lookup returns CDR1 ENHRY and CDR2 SYGVKD. The CDR3 coding sequence is TGTGCCATCAGTGAGTCGGGGGTAAAAGGGCCAGAATTGGTAGATACGCAGTATTTT. Residues: CAISESGVKGPELVDTQYF.

The J gene is TRBJ2-2, the V gene TRBV25-1, with 12 nucleotides matching TRBD1. This CDR3 spans 16 amino acids. After removal of 4 bases from V and 3 bases from J, the junction contained 3 bases not matched to a gene. Germline CDR1 MGHDK, CDR2 SYGVNS. The CDR3: CASSAGQGADTGELFF. CDR3 sequence (DNA): TGTGCCAGCAGTGCGGGACAGGGGGCGGACACCGGGGAGCTGTTTTTT.

In this sample, this clonotype turned up many times. The chain carries TRBV28 and TRBJ2-3, with 8 bases lining up with TRBD1. CDR3 size: 12 residues. The J segment lost 12 bases and the V segment lost 3 bases, leaving 5 bases of the junction unmatched. The germline gives CDR1 MDHEN, CDR2 SYDVKM. CDR3 nucleotides: TGTGCCAGCAGTTTTCCGACAGGGGTTCAGTATTTT. It is translated as CASSFPTGVQYF.

This chain uses TRBV2 with TRBJ1-5; no clear D. Trimming removed 1 base at V and 2 bases at J, with 9 bases between. Germline CDR1 and CDR2: SNHLY and FYNNEI. The CDR3 consists of 15 residues. CDR3 DNA: TGTGCCAGCAGTGAAGGGGGATTCGGCAATCAGCCCCAGCATTTT. Amino acid sequence: CASSEGGFGNQPQHF.

The V and J genes are TRBV12-3 or TRBV12-4 and TRBJ1-2, with a weak D call TRBD1 (6 bases). The V end lost 5 bases, the J end lost 8 bases, and 18 bases lay between the germline ends. The CDR3 length is 14 residues. The CDR3 DNA sequence: TGTGCCAGCAGTCCAAATACAGGGTCTGGAGGCTACACCTTC. Encoded protein: CASSPNTGSGGYTF.

This clonotype has just one count. This may stem from a read error, because a much larger clone lies one nucleotide away. The chain has TRBV10-3 and TRBJ2-1; the match to TRBD2 covers 10 bases. This CDR3 contains 14 residues. After removal of 6 bases from V and 10 bases from J, the junction contained 9 bases not matched to a gene. Looked up from germline, CDR1 is ENHRY and CDR2 is SYGVKD. The CDR3 here is CAISPSGGAYEQFF. CDR3 sequence (DNA): TGTGCCATCAGCCCTAGCGGGGGTGCCTACGAGCAGTTCTTC.

Worth noting for this clonotype: One base away lies a much larger clone, so this may be a sequencing read error. This chain uses TRBV28 with TRBJ1-2; D call uncertain. Trimming cost V 5 bases and J 1 base, with 8 bases left between them. Germline V gene sequence: CDR1 MDHEN, CDR2 SYDVKM. The CDR3 extends over 13 amino acids. The CDR3 sequence is CASSVKVNYGYTF. Written as DNA, the CDR3 is TGTGCCAGCAGTGTGAAGGTTAACTATGGCTACACCTTC.

The sample holds a few counts of this clonotype. This rearrangement joins TRBV14 to TRBJ1-4; D unclear. This CDR3 region has 14 residues. Germline CDR1 is SGHDN and CDR2 is FVKESK. Trimming cost V 0 bases and J 0 bases, with 2 bases left between them. Here the CDR3 DNA reads TGTGCCAGCAGCCAAGACGCAACTAATGAAAAACTGTTTTTT. Translating it yields CASSQDATNEKLFF.

J is TRBJ2-7 and V is TRBV20-1; D is uncertain. V was shortened by 3 bases and J by 3 bases, with 12 bases between the two germline ends. The V gene's germline CDR1 is DFQATT and CDR2 SNEGSKA (reference sequence). This CDR3 contains 13 residues. The CDR3 reads CSASSQELYEQYF. The DNA of the CDR3 is TGCAGTGCTAGTTCCCAGGAGCTCTACGAGCAGTACTTC.

V usage is TRBV20-1 and J usage is TRBJ2-1; 8 nucleotides match TRBD2. The J call may not be correct, given that the DNA end is closer to TRBJ2-7. This CDR3 is 15 amino acids long. Germline assignment: CDR1 DFQATT and CDR2 SNEGSKA (reference sequence). CDR3 nucleotide sequence: TGCAGTGCCAACGGGGGGGAGGAGACTTACAATGAGCAGTACTTC. Protein product: CSANGGEETYNEQYF.

This sequence joins TRBV4-3 and TRBJ2-1; 9 nucleotides agree with TRBD2. After removal of 0 bases from V and 3 bases from J, the junction contained 9 bases not matched to a gene. Germline CDR1 is LGHNA and CDR2 is YSLEER. CDR3 length: 18 residues. CDR3 region: CASSQDSPSGTHYNEQFF. The DNA for the CDR3 is TGCGCCAGCAGCCAAGATTCCCCTAGCGGGACCCACTACAATGAGCAGTTCTTC.

This rearrangement joins TRBV20-1 to TRBJ2-3; D call uncertain. V was pared by 5 bases and J by 4 bases, with 13 bases between. Germline CDR1 and CDR2: DFQATT and SNEGSKA (reference sequence). The CDR3 is made up of 13 amino acids. CDR3 nucleotide sequence: TGCAGTGCTCCCCCGTCCAGCGCAGATACGCAGTATTTT. Residues: CSAPPSSADTQYF.

This chain connects TRBV14 to TRBJ1-2; the match to TRBD1 covers 9 bases. The V and J ends lost 2 bases and 7 bases, in that order; junction bases with no gene match: 11. This CDR3 has 16 amino acids. Germline V gene sequence: CDR1 SGHDN, CDR2 FVKESK. DNA of the CDR3: TGTGCCAGCAGCCAATTCCGGGACAGGGTTTTATCTGGCTACACCTTC. This sequence encodes CASSQFRDRVLSGYTF.

The rearrangement joins TRBV7-3 to TRBJ1-1; 7 bases are shared with TRBD1. V trimming: 5 bases; J trimming: 2 bases; junction bases outside the gene matches: 8. The CDR3 loop spans 15 amino acids. Germline CDR1 is SGHTA and CDR2 is FQGTGA. CDR3 coding DNA: TGTGCCAGCAGCCCAACTACAGGGGACAACACTGAAGCTTTCTTT. It translates to CASSPTTGDNTEAFF.

The CDR3 bases are TGCAGCGCGTGGGGGCGGAACAATCAGCCCCAGCATTTT. Its protein is CSAWGRNNQPQHF. The J gene is TRBJ1-5, the V gene TRBV20-1, with a weak D call TRBD1 (6 bases). CDR3 length: 13 residues. Per germline, CDR1 DFQATT and CDR2 SNEGSKA (reference sequence).

A remark on this clonotype: Compared with germline, one end of the junction differs, possibly owing to a read error. The rearrangement joins TRBV12-3 or TRBV12-4 to TRBJ2-7; no reliable D call. The CDR3 runs 12 residues. This chain's CDR3 is CASSFDSSEQYF. The CDR3 coding sequence is TGTGCCAGCAGTTTCGACTCCTCCGAGCAGTACTTC.

This clonotype turned up a few times. The V gene is TRBV12-3 or TRBV12-4, the J gene TRBJ2-1; no clear D. CDR3 length equals 14 residues. Between the trimmed V and J ends, which lost 7 bases and 3 bases, there was a span of 13 bases. Here the CDR3 reads CASTDSVDYNEQFF. CDR3 DNA sequence: TGTGCCAGCACCGACTCTGTCGACTACAATGAGCAGTTCTTC.

This clonotype showed up many times. This chain uses TRBV7-2 with TRBJ2-1, with D tentatively TRBD2 (6 bases). V was shortened by 6 bases and J by 6 bases, with 24 bases between the two germline ends. Germline V CDR1 and CDR2: SGHTA, FQGNSA. The CDR3 runs 17 residues. The CDR3 DNA sequence: TGTGCCAGCAGTAAATCGGTCTGGGGGGTTGCAACCAATGAGCAGTTCTTC. The encoded protein is CASSKSVWGVATNEQFF. The full variable domain, in which reference TRBV7-2 and TRBJ2-1 provide the parts outside the CDR3, is GAGVSQSPSNKVTEKGKDVELRCDPISGHTALYWYRQSLGQGLEFLIYFQGNSAPDKSGLPSDRFSAERTGGSVSTLTIQRTQQEDSAVYLCASSKSVWGVATNEQFFGPGTRLTVL.

J is TRBJ1-1 and V is TRBV7-9, with D unclear. In germline, CDR1 is SEHNR, CDR2 FQNEAQ (reference sequence). This CDR3 contains 14 residues. The V end was cut by 5 bases, the J end by 0 bases, with 10 bases between. This chain's CDR3 is CASSPATVNTEAFF. CDR3 DNA: TGTGCCAGCAGCCCCGCTACAGTGAACACTGAAGCTTTCTTT.